The rows below give T cell receptor beta chains drawn from one sample of a study of blood T cell repertoires in COVID-19. Some clones are missing from TCRdb's copy, which holds only in-frame ones; the method was immunoSEQ multiplex PCR. The data show approximately 70,000 clones, approximately 93% seen once. Sequencing used peripheral blood. The receptors stem from a man aged 45-60 years with COVID-19, enrolled during active disease. The CDR3 runs from the conserved cysteine through the conserved F or W. A D gene is named only where the DNA matches it firmly. Clone sizes are given selectively: once, few, many, or a class where the clone is expanded.

j_call	d_call	clone_size	v_call	cdr3_aa	cdr3_nt
TRBJ2-3	NA	NA	TRBV29-1	CSVPTGSSTDTQYF	TGCAGCGTCCCTACAGGGTCTAGCACAGATACGCAGTATTTT
TRBJ2-2	NA	NA	TRBV28	CASRILRGTNTGELFF	TGTGCCAGCAGAATCTTACGGGGGACCAACACCGGGGAGCTGTTTTTT
TRBJ2-1	TRBD1	NA	TRBV28	CASSSTSYTPGQGTGAPNEQFF	TGTGCCAGCAGTTCAACGAGTTATACCCCGGGACAGGGCACTGGGGCGCCCAATGAGCAGTTCTTC
TRBJ1-5	TRBD1	NA	TRBV6-5	CASRDRGTQQPQHF	TGTGCCAGCAGAGACAGGGGTACACAGCAGCCCCAGCATTTT
TRBJ1-5	NA	NA	TRBV4-1	CASSQLPVGIGRGNQPQHF	TGCGCCAGCAGCCAATTACCTGTCGGGATTGGAAGGGGCAATCAGCCCCAGCATTTT
TRBJ2-2	TRBD1	NA	TRBV30	CAWSVDRTGAGGELFF	TGTGCCTGGAGTGTCGATAGGACAGGGGCGGGCGGGGAGCTGTTTTTT
TRBJ1-1	NA	NA	TRBV19	CASSILSEGSTEAFF	TGTGCCAGTAGTATCCTTTCGGAGGGGAGTACTGAAGCTTTCTTT
TRBJ1-2	TRBD1	NA	TRBV28	CASSFQGVNGYTF	TGTGCCAGCAGTTTCCAGGGGGTTAATGGCTACACCTTC
TRBJ2-5	TRBD2	NA	TRBV7-9	CASSLVASGQETQYF	TGTGCCAGCAGCTTAGTGGCTAGCGGTCAAGAGACCCAGTACTTC
TRBJ1-2	TRBD1	NA	TRBV5-4	CASSPTGQGDGYTF	TGTGCCAGCAGCCCAACGGGACAGGGAGATGGCTACACCTTC
TRBJ1-4	NA	few	TRBV2	CASSEATRNEKLFF	TGTGCCAGCAGTGAGGCGACAAGGAATGAAAAACTGTTTTTT
TRBJ2-2	NA	NA	TRBV19	CASSIDRATGELFF	TGTGCCAGTAGTATAGATCGAGCGACCGGGGAGCTGTTTTTT
TRBJ1-3	NA	NA	TRBV19	CASRRRGSGNTIYF	TGTGCCAGTAGGCGCAGGGGTTCGGGAAACACCATATATTTT
TRBJ2-6	NA	NA	TRBV18	CASSPFEGPSTGANVLTF	TGTGCCAGCTCACCATTCGAGGGCCCCAGTACTGGGGCCAACGTCCTGACTTTC
TRBJ2-3	TRBD1	NA	TRBV5-1	CASSLGTGDPSTDTQYF	TGCGCCAGCAGCTTGGGGACAGGGGACCCTAGCACAGATACGCAGTATTTT
TRBJ2-3	NA	NA	TRBV9	CASSPYEVTDTQYF	TGTGCCAGCAGCCCCTACGAGGTCACAGATACGCAGTATTTT
TRBJ2-6	NA	NA	TRBV7-3	CASSPTGSGANVLTF	TGTGCCAGCAGCCCCACAGGCTCTGGGGCCAACGTCCTGACTTTC
TRBJ2-5	TRBD2	NA	TRBV28	CASSSLPSGRVGETQYF	TGTGCCAGCAGTTCGTTGCCTAGCGGGAGGGTGGGAGAGACCCAGTACTTC
TRBJ2-7	TRBD2	NA	TRBV5-1	CASSRHDRLAGYEQYF	TGCGCCAGCAGCCGCCACGATCGACTAGCAGGCTACGAGCAGTACTTC
TRBJ1-3	TRBD1	NA	TRBV6-5	CASRQTGERNTIYF	TGTGCCAGCAGGCAGACAGGGGAACGTAACACCATATATTTT